This T cell receptor (beta chain) was captured in a study of cytomegalovirus exposure and HLA in healthy donors. For this clone: The antigen remains unidentified.

Amplification used 60 Vbeta primers and 13 Jbeta primers. Clones were read by immunoSEQ multiplex PCR, and TCRdb kept only the in-frame ones, dropping some. The sample contains about 190,000 clones, roughly four fifths of which appear only once. The CDR3 runs 16 residues. Germline loops: CDR1 WNHNN, CDR2 SYGVQD (reference sequence). V lost 3 bases and J 7 bases, leaving 18 bases between the germline ends. Notes on the study in general: In a later analysis, TCR beta V- and J-gene trimming was associated with a missense DCLRE1C variant. DRB1 had the most TCR associations and HLA-C the fewest, a later analysis found, with rates varying by HLA locus.

This chain joins TRBV10-1 and TRBJ2-2; D is possibly TRBD2 (5 bases). The source is a young man in good health and CMV-seronegative. Sequencing was carried out using PBMCs. Written as DNA, the CDR3 is TGCGCCAGCAGTGAAAGAGGGAAAGGGTCTAGCGGGGAGCTGTTTTTT. Protein sequence: CASSERGKGSSGELFF.